What follows are 23 T cell receptor beta chains derived from one specimen sequenced in a study of blood T cell repertoires in COVID-19. The repertoire was sequenced with immunoSEQ multiplex PCR; TCRdb's copy has only in-frame clones and lacks some. Counted here are fewer than 450,000 clones, more than 85% occurring once; the ten biggest clones make up roughly 1%. What was sequenced was PBMCs or T cells enriched from blood (not recorded which). These TCRs come from a woman aged 30 to 39 who had recovered from COVID-19.

The chain uses TRBV7-9 and TRBJ1-2, with 7 bases fitting TRBD1. The V segment lost 7 bases and the J segment 7 bases; nucleotides outside the gene matches: 12. CDR3 length: 14 residues. Germline loops: CDR1 SEHNR, CDR2 FQNEAQ (reference sequence). CDR3 protein: CASTPNTGDGGYTF. Here the CDR3 DNA reads TGTGCCAGCACCCCGAACACAGGGGATGGTGGCTACACCTTC.

J is TRBJ2-3 and V is TRBV5-1, with 8 bases matching TRBD2. The V and J ends lost 0 bases and 3 bases, in that order; junction bases with no gene match: 6. The germline V gene encodes CDR1 SGHRS and CDR2 YFSETQ. This CDR3 comprises 16 residues. CDR3 residues: CASSLEGRGGTDTQYF. The CDR3, as DNA: TGCGCCAGCAGCTTGGAAGGACGCGGGGGGACAGATACGCAGTATTTT.

The CDR3 DNA reads as TGTGCCAGCAGTTCGCCTCGGGACAGGGGGGACTACGAGCAGTACTTC. It codes for CASSSPRDRGDYEQYF. The rearrangement joins TRBV28 to TRBJ2-7, with 11 bases lining up with TRBD1. There are 16 residues in the CDR3. The trim removed 4 bases at V and 3 bases at J, leaving 8 bases unmatched. In germline, CDR1 is MDHEN, CDR2 SYDVKM.

The rearrangement joins TRBV7-2 to TRBJ1-3; the D gene is possibly TRBD1 (5 bases). Per the germline V gene, CDR1 is SGHTA and CDR2 is FQGNSA. The CDR3 runs 17 residues. The ends were cut back, 1 base at V and 1 base at J, with 14 bases in the middle. The DNA of the CDR3 is TGTGCCAGCAGCTTAGAAAGGGTGGGGGGTTCTGGAAACACCATATATTTT. Translated, it gives CASSLERVGGSGNTIYF.

The genes are TRBV5-1 and TRBJ2-5, with D unclear. The CDR3 covers 13 residues. In germline, CDR1 is SGHRS, CDR2 YFSETQ. V lost 5 bases and J 5 bases, leaving 13 bases between the germline ends. The CDR3 sequence: CASSRGSMETQYF. The CDR3 DNA reads TGCGCCAGCAGTAGAGGTAGCATGGAGACCCAGTACTTC.

The CDR3 spells CASSSYTTLGLAGTSTDTQYF. The CDR3 DNA follows: TGCGCCAGCAGCTCCTACACTACTCTGGGACTAGCGGGGACTAGCACAGATACGCAGTATTTT. V and J are TRBV5-1 and TRBJ2-3; 13 bases line up with TRBD2. CDR3 length: 21 residues. Per the germline V gene, CDR1 is SGHRS and CDR2 is YFSETQ. Losses at the gene ends were 3 bases for V and 0 bases for J; bases not matched to a gene: 16.

About this clone itself: This sample includes further DNA sequences coding for the same CDR3. The chain uses TRBV28 and TRBJ2-3; D is uncertain. V lost 4 bases and J 0 bases, leaving 5 bases between the germline ends. The V gene's germline CDR1 is MDHEN and CDR2 SYDVKM. CDR3 length: 13 residues. The CDR3 sequence: CASSSPSTDTQYF. The DNA for the CDR3 is TGTGCCAGCAGTTCTCCCAGCACAGATACGCAGTATTTT.

The chain carries TRBV12-3 or TRBV12-4 and TRBJ1-6; maybe TRBD1 (6 bases). V shed 2 bases and J shed 10 bases, with 9 bases lying between them. The CDR3 spans 13 residues. This chain's CDR3 is CASSLNRDSPLHF. CDR3 DNA sequence: TGTGCCAGCAGTTTAAACAGGGACTCACCCCTCCACTTT.

The chain couples TRBV4-1 to TRBJ2-3; weak D call: TRBD2 (6 bases). Germline V lookup: CDR1 MGHRA, CDR2 YSYEKL. V lost 1 base and J 4 bases, leaving 15 bases between the germline ends. The CDR3 is made up of 16 amino acids. CDR3 coding DNA: TGCGCCAGCAGCCAAGGCTCCGGCCGCGGGGCAGATACGCAGTATTTT. Translating it yields CASSQGSGRGADTQYF.

V gene TRBV4-3 combines with J gene TRBJ1-2, with 7 positions matching TRBD1. The CDR3 length is 16 residues. In germline, CDR1 is LGHNA, CDR2 YSLEER. V shed 2 bases and J 6 bases; nucleotides not matched to a gene: 12. The DNA for the CDR3 is TGCGCCAGCAGCCAACTTCGAGACAGGGCTTTAAATGGCTACACCTTC. It is translated as CASSQLRDRALNGYTF.

V and J are TRBV2 and TRBJ2-2; 8 bases align to TRBD1. With V trimmed by 4 bases and J by 2 bases, 6 bases remained unmatched. CDR3 size: 16 residues. Germline V gene lookup returns CDR1 SNHLY and CDR2 FYNNEI. The CDR3 region is CASSVGTGRNTGELFF. CDR3 in DNA: TGTGCCAGCAGTGTGGGGACAGGCCGAAACACCGGGGAGCTGTTTTTT.

J is TRBJ1-1 and V is TRBV4-1; D is ambiguous. The CDR3 is 16 amino acids. CDR1 and CDR2 from the germline V gene are MGHRA and YSYEKL. V lost 4 bases, J lost 4 bases, and 19 bases lay in between. CDR3 bases: TGCGCCAGCAGCCGCTTCTCGGGTGGAATGGGCACTGAAGCTTTCTTT. It yields the protein CASSRFSGGMGTEAFF.

In the case of this clone: Other DNA variants within this sample encode the same CDR3. The CDR3 DNA follows: TGTGCCACCAGCAGAGACCGTAGCAATCAGCCCCAGCATTTT. This encodes CATSRDRSNQPQHF. The V call is TRBV15, the J call TRBJ1-5; D is undetermined. CDR1 and CDR2 from the germline V gene are LNHNV and YYDKDF (reference sequence). The CDR3 runs to 14 residues. The ends were cut back, 0 bases at V and 0 bases at J, with 3 bases in the middle.

V is TRBV6-2 or TRBV6-3 and J is TRBJ2-5; D perhaps matches TRBD2 (5 bases). V lost 0 bases and J 5 bases, leaving 16 bases between the germline ends. The germline gives CDR1 MNHEY, CDR2 SVGEGT. This CDR3 comprises 16 residues. This chain's CDR3 is CASSYSKKEVGETQYF. The CDR3, as DNA: TGTGCCAGCAGTTACTCGAAGAAGGAGGTGGGCGAGACCCAGTACTTC.

This chain connects TRBV5-4 to TRBJ2-3; D not resolved. Trimming removed 4 bases at V and 4 bases at J, with 13 bases between. The CDR3 has 14 residues. Germline V lookup: CDR1 SGHNT, CDR2 YYREEE (reference sequence). The chain's CDR3 is CASSNAVSPDTQYF. The CDR3 region has the DNA TGTGCCAGCAGCAATGCTGTGAGTCCAGATACGCAGTATTTT.

This clone was seen just once. V gene TRBV14 combines with J gene TRBJ2-1; tentative D call: TRBD1 (6 bases). CDR3 length equals 17 residues. V lost 2 bases, J lost 2 bases, and 16 bases lay in between. Germline V gives CDR1 SGHDN, CDR2 FVKESK. The CDR3 protein is CASSQPSNRETYNEQFF. DNA for the CDR3: TGTGCCAGCAGCCAACCCTCAAACAGGGAGACCTACAATGAGCAGTTCTTC.

The table lists this clone with a few counts. The chain carries TRBV12-3 or TRBV12-4 and TRBJ1-2; D is uncertain. V was clipped by 5 bases and J by 2 bases, with 9 bases between them. The CDR3 is 13 residues long. The CDR3 coding sequence is TGTGCCAGCAGTCCACAGAAGAACTATGGCTACACCTTC. Translation: CASSPQKNYGYTF.

The chain combines TRBV21-1 with TRBJ1-3; TRBD1, the D gene given by the table, was not confirmed from the DNA. TRBV21-1 is a known pseudogene. The CDR3 loop spans 15 amino acids. The CDR3, as DNA: TGTGCCAGCAGCAAAGGAGCAGGGACTGGAAACACCATATATTTT. Translated: CASSKGAGTGNTIYF.

This chain uses TRBV4-3 with TRBJ2-5, with 9 bases fitting TRBD1. Germline V gene lookup returns CDR1 LGHNA and CDR2 YSLEER. J lost 5 bases, V lost 4 bases, and 5 bases had no gene match. This CDR3 is built from 14 residues. The CDR3 DNA is TGCGCCAGCAGCCGAAACAGGGGGCAGGAGACCCAGTACTTC. Translated, it gives CASSRNRGQETQYF.

The chain links TRBV20-1 to TRBJ2-3; TRBD2 matches at 11 bases. CDR3 length: 18 amino acids. Trimming at V came to 3 bases and at J to 1 base, leaving 12 bases not matched to a gene. Germline lookup yields CDR1 DFQATT and CDR2 SNEGSKA (reference sequence). For the CDR3, the DNA is TGCAGTGCTAGTCTACTAGCGGGGGCCGATCCCCGCACAGATACGCAGTATTTT. This translates into CSASLLAGADPRTDTQYF.

For the CDR3, the DNA is TGTGCCAGCGGCAGGGCTCTGTTCTACGAGCAGTACTTC. Residues: CASGRALFYEQYF. V gene TRBV28 combines with J gene TRBJ2-7; possible D gene TRBD1, 5 bases. The CDR3 contains 13 residues. The V and J ends lost 8 bases and 3 bases respectively, with 14 bases between them. Germline CDR1 is MDHEN and CDR2 is SYDVKM.

The chain couples TRBV9 to TRBJ2-2; 14 nucleotides match TRBD2. With 4 bases clipped from V and 5 bases from J, the junction kept 7 bases outside the gene matches. Germline V gene lookup returns CDR1 SGDLS and CDR2 YYNGEE. The length of the CDR3 is 17 residues. The DNA for the CDR3 is TGTGCCAGCAGCCAGACTAGCGGGGGGGCTGGGACCGGGGAGCTGTTTTTT. It codes for CASSQTSGGAGTGELFF.

This sequence joins TRBV10-3 and TRBJ2-3; 8 bases fit TRBD1. J gave up 0 bases and V 6 bases, and 5 bases lay outside the gene matches. The germline CDR1 and CDR2 sequences are ENHRY and SYGVKD. This CDR3 has 15 residues. The DNA for the CDR3 is TGTGCCATCAGCCCGGGACAGGCTAGCACAGATACGCAGTATTTT. Its translation is CAISPGQASTDTQYF.